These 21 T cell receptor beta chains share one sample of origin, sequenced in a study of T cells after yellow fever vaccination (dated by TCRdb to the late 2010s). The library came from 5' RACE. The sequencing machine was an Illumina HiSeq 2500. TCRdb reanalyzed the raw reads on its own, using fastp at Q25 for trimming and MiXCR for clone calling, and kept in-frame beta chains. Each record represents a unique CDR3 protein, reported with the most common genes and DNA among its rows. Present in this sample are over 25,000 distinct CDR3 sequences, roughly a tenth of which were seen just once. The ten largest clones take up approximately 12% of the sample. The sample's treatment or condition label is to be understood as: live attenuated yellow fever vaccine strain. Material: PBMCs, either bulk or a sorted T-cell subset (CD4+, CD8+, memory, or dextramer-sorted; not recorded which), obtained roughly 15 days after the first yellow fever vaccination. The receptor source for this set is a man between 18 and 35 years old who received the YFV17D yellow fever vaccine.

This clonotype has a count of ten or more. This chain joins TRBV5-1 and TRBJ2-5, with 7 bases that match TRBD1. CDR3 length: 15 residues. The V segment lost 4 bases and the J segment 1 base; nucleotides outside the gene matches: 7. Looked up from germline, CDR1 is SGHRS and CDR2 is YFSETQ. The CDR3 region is CASSRLTGTQETQYF. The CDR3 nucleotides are TGCGCCAGCAGCAGATTGACAGGGACCCAAGAGACCCAGTACTTC.

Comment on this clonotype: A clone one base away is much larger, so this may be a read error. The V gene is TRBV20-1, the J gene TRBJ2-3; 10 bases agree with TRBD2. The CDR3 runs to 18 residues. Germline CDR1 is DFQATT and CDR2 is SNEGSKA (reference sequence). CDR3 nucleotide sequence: TGCTGTGCTAGGGTTGCCCAGCGGGGGGGCCAGTCTGCAGATACGCAGTATTTT. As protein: CCARVAQRGGQSADTQYF.

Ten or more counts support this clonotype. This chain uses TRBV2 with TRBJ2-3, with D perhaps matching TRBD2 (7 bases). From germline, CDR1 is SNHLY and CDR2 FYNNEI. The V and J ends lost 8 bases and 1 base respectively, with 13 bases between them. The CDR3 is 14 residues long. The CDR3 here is CASGGASRTDTQYF. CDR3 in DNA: TGTGCCAGCGGGGGGGCCTCACGCACAGATACGCAGTATTTT.

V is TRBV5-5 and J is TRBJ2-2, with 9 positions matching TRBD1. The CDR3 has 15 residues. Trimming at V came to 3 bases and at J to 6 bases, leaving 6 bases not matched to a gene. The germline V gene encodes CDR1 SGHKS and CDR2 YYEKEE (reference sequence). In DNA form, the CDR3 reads TGTGCCAGCAGCTGGACAGGGGCGGGCGCCGGGGAGCTGTTTTTT. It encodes CASSWTGAGAGELFF. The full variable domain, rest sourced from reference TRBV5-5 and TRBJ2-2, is DAGVTQSPTHLIKTRGQQVTLRCSPISGHKSVSWYQQVLGQGPQFIFQYYEKEERGRGNFPDRFSARQFPNYSSELNVNALLLGDSALYLCASSWTGAGAGELFFGEGSRLTVL.

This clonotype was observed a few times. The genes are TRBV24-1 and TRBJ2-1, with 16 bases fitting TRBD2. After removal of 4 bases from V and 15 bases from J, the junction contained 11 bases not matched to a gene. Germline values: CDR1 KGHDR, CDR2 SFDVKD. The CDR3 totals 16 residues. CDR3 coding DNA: TGTGCCACCAGTGAGTCCGGGACTAGCGGGGGGGGAAGGTCGTTCTTC. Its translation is CATSESGTSGGGRSFF.

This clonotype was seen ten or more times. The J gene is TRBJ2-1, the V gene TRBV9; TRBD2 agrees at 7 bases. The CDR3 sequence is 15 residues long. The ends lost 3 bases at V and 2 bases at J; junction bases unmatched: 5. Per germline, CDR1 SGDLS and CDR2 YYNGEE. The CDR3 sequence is CASSAGGGPYNEQFF. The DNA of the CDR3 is TGTGCCAGCAGCGCGGGGGGAGGACCCTACAATGAGCAGTTCTTC.

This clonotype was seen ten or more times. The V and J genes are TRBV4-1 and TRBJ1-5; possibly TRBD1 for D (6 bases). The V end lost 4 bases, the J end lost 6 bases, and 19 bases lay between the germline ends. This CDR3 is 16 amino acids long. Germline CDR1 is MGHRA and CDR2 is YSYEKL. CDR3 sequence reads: CASSPLVRGLFQPQHF. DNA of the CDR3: TGCGCCAGCAGCCCCCTCGTGAGGGGGTTATTTCAGCCCCAGCATTTT.

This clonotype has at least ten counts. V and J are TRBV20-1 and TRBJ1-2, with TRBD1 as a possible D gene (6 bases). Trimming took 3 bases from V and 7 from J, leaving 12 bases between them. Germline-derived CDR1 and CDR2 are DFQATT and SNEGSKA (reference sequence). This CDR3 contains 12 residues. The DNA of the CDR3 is TGCAGTGCTAGGCGGGGCAGGGGTGGCTACACCTTC. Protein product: CSARRGRGGYTF.

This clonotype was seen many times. The CDR3 bases are TGTGCCAGCAGCTCCATGAACAGCAATGAGCAGTTCTTC. Residues: CASSSMNSNEQFF. The gene calls are TRBV7-8 and TRBJ2-1; D not resolved. This CDR3 has 13 residues. CDR1 is SGHVS, CDR2 FQNEAQ, per germline. V lost 4 bases, J lost 6 bases, and 10 bases lay in between.

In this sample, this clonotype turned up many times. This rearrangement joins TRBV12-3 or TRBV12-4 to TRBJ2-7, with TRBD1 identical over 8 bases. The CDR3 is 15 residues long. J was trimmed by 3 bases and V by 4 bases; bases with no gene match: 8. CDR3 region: CASSSRQGKRYEQYF. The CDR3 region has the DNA TGTGCCAGCAGTTCGCGACAGGGGAAACGCTACGAGCAGTACTTC.

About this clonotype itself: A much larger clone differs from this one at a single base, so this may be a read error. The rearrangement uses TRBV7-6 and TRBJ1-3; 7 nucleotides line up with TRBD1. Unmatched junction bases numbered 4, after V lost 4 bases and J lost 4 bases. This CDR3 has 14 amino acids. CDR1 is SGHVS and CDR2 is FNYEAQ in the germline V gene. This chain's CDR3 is CASSWDSIGNTIYF. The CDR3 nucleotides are TGTGCCAGCAGCTGGGACAGTATCGGAAACACCATATATTTT.

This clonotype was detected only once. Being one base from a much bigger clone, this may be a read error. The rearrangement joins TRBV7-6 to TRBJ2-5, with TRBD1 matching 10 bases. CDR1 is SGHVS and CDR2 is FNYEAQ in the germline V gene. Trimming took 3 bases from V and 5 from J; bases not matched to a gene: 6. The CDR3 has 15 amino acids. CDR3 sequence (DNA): TGTGCCAGCAGCTTTTTGACAGGGGGCAGTGAGACCCAGTACTTC. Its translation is CASSFLTGGSETQYF. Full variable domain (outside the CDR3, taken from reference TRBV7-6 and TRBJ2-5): GAGVSQSPRYKVTKRGQDVALRCDPISGHVSLYWYRQALGQGPEFLTYFNYEAQQDKSGLPNDRFSAERPEGSISTLTIQRTEQRDSAMYRCASSFLTGGSETQYFGPGTRLLVL.

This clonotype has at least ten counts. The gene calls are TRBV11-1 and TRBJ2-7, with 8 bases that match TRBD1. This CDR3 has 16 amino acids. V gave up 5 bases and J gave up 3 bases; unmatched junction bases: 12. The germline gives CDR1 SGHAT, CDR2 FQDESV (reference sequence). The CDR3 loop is CASSPVRQGINYEQYV. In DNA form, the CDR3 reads TGTGCCAGCAGCCCCGTCCGACAGGGGATAAACTACGAGCAGTACGTC.

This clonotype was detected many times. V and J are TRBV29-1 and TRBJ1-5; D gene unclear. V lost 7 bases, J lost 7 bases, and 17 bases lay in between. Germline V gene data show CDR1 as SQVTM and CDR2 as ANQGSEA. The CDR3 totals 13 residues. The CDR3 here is CSAQWGDGQPQHF. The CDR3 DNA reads TGCAGCGCCCAGTGGGGTGATGGGCAGCCCCAGCATTTT.

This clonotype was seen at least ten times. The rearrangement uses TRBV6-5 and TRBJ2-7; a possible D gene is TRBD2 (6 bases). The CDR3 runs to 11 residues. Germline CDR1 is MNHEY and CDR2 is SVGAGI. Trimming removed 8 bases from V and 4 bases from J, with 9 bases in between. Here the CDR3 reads CASGGTYEQYV. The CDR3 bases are TGTGCCAGCGGGGGGACTTACGAGCAGTACGTC.

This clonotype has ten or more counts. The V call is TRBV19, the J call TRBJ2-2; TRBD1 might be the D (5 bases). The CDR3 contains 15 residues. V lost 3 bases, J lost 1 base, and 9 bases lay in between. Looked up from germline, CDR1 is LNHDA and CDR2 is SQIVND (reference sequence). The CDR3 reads CASSIGAENTGELFF. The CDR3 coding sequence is TGTGCCAGTAGTATTGGGGCAGAGAACACCGGGGAGCTGTTTTTT.

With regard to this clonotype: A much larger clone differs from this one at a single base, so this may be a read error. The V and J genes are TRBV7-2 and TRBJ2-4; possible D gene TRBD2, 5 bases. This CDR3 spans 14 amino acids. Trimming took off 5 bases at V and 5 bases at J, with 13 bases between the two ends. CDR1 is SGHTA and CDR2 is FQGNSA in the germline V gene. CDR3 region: CASSRGGSENIQYF. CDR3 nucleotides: TGTGCCAGCAGCCGCGGAGGCAGTGAAAACATTCAGTACTTC.

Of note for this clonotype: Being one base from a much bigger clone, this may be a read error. Here the CDR3 reads CASSQPSRVDTEAFF. The CDR3 bases are TGTGCCAGCTCACAACCGAGCAGGGTGGACACTGAAGCTTTCTTT. V usage is TRBV18 and J usage is TRBJ1-1, with D possibly being TRBD1 (5 bases). The CDR3 loop spans 15 amino acids. CDR1 and CDR2 from the germline V gene are KGHSH and LQKENI. The V end lost 4 bases, the J end lost 3 bases, and 15 bases lay between the germline ends.

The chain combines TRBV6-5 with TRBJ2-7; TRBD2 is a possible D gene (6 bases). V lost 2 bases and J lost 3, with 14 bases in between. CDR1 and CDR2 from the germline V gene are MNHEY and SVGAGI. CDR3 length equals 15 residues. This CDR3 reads CASSYRDSPLYEQYF. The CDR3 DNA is TGTGCCAGCAGTTACCGGGACTCCCCCCTCTACGAGCAGTACTTC.

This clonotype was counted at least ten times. In DNA, the CDR3 is TGTGCCAGCAGCCCAGACTATCAACCCTACGAGCAGTACGTC. This codes for CASSPDYQPYEQYV. The chain recombines TRBV7-9 with TRBJ2-7; the D gene is possibly TRBD2 (5 bases). This CDR3 spans 14 amino acids. V was cut by 5 bases and J by 2 bases, with 13 bases left in between. Germline V gives CDR1 SEHNR, CDR2 FQNEAQ (reference sequence).

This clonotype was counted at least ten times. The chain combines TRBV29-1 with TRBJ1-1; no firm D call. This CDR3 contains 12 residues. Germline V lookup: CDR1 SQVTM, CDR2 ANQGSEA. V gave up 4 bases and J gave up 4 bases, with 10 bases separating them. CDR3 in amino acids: CSVAVFGTEAFF. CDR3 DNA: TGCAGCGTTGCTGTTTTTGGCACTGAAGCTTTCTTT.